This T cell receptor beta chain was obtained from a study of T-cell reconstitution after alpha-beta-depleted transplantation in children. Notes on the study in general: It was newly produced T cells that mostly accounted for T-cell counts and diversity one year after transplant. From surviving recipient T cells and thymic progenitors came the high day-60 TCRbeta diversity observed in some patients.

The CDR3 length is 11 residues. CDR1 MNHEY and CDR2 SVGEGT come from the germline V gene. Remarks on this clonotype: The antigen is undetermined. The junction differs from germline at one of its ends, possibly a read error.

Unique molecular identifiers featured in how the TCRbeta library was prepared. TCRdb reanalysed the PCR reads using MiXCR and keeps one entry per CDR3 protein. The table lists fewer than 550,000 distinct CDR3 sequences, roughly 10% of them singletons. The chain joins TRBV6-2 or TRBV6-3 to TRBJ1-1; D call uncertain. This sample comprised PBMCs, mostly from graft donor cells, obtained 180 days after TCRalphabeta/CD19-depleted stem cell transplant. The sequence was obtained from a female patient aged 2 to 10 who had a stem cell transplant for aplastic anemia, so the T cells may come from the graft donor. In DNA, the CDR3 is TGCGCCAGCACCATAGGGATTGAAGCTTTCTTT. Protein product: CASTIGIEAFF.